One T cell receptor beta chain is described in this entry. Its antigen is unidentified. Naive CD45RA+ and memory CD45RO+ CD4+ or CD8+ T cells were FACS-sorted. Per the germline V gene, CDR1 is PRHDT and CDR2 is FYEKMQ (reference sequence). The CDR3 runs to 12 residues. V was trimmed by 4 bases and J by 3 bases, leaving 7 bases between them. This record belongs to a study of regulatory dendritic cells for organ transplantation. Study-wide results and limits: Mature dendritic cells appeared to drive more memory CD8+ clonal expansion than regulatory ones. Considerable individual heterogeneity was seen in alloreactive memory CD8+ T cells.

TCRdb keeps only in-frame clones here, not all; method: immunoSEQ multiplex PCR. The profile shows fewer than 40,000 clones, over 80% of them singletons. This clonotype originated in a human donor in good health. The source material was naive CD8+ T cells from blood. The subset is: CD45RA+ naive T cells. The chain links TRBV13 to TRBJ2-7; D unclear. CDR3 DNA sequence: TGTGCCAGCAGCTGGACCAGCTACGAGCAGTACTTC. Amino acid sequence: CASSWTSYEQYF.